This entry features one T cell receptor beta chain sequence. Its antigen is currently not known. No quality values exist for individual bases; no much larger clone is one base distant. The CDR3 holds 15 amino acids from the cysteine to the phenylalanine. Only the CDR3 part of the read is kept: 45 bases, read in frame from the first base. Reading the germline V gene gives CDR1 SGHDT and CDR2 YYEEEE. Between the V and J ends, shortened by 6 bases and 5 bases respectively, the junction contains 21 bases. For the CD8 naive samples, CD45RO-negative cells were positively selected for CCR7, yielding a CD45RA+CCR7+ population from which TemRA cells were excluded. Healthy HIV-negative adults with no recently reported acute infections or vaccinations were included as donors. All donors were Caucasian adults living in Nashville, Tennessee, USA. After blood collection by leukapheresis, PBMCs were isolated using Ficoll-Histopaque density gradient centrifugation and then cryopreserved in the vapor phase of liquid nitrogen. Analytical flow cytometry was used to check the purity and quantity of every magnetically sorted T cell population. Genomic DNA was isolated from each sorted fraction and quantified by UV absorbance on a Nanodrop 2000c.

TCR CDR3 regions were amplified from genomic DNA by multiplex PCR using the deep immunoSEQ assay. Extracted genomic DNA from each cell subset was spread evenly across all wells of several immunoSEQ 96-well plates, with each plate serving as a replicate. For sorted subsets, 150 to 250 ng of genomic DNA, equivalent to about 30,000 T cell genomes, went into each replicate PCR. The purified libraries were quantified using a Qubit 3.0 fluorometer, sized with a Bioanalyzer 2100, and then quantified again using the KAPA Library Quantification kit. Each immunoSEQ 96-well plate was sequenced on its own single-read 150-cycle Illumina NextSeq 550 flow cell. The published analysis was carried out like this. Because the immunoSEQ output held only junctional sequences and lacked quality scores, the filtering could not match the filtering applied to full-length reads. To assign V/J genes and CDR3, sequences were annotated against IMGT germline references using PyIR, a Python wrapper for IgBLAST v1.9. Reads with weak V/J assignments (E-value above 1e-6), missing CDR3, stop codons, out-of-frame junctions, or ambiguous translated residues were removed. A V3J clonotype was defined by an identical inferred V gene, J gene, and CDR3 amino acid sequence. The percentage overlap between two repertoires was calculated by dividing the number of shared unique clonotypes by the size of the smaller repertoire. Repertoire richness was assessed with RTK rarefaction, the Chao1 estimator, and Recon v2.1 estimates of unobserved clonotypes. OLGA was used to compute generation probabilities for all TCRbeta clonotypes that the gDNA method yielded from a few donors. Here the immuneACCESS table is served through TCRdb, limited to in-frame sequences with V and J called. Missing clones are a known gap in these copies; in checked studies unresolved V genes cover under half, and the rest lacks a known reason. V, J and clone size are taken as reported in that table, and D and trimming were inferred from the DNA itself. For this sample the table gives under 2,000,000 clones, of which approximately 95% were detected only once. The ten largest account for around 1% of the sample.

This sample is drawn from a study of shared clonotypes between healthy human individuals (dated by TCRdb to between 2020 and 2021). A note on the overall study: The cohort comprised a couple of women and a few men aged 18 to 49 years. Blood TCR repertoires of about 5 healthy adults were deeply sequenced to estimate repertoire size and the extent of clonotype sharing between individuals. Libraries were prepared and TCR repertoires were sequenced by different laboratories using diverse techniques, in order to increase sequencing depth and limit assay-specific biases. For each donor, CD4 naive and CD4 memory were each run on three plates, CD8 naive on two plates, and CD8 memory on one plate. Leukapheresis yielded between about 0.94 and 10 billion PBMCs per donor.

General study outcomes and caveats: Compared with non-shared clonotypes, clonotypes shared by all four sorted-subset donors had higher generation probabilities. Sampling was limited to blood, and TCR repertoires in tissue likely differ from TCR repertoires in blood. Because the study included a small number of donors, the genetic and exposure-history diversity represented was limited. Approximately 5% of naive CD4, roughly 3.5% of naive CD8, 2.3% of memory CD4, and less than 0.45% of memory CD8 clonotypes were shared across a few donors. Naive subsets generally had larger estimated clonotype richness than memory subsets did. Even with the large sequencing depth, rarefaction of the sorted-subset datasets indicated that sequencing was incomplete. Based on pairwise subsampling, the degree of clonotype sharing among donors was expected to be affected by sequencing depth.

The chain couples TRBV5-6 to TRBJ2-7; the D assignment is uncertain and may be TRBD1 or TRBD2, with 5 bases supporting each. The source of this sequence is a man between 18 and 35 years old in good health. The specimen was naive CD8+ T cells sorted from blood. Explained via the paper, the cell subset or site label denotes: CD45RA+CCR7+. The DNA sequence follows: TGTGCCAGCACCCCCAGGGAGAGTACCCCAGACGAGCAGTACTTC. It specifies CASTPRESTPDEQYF.